One and the same sample provided the 14 T cell receptor beta chains below, sequenced in a study of shared clonotypes between healthy human individuals. Sequencing used immunoSEQ multiplex PCR; TCRdb keeps in-frame clones, though not all of them. The sample carries around 1.5 million clones, 95% to 99% recorded once. The sample taken for sequencing was naive CD4+ T cells sorted from blood. As to subset: CD45RA+ positively selected. These receptors all come from a man younger than 45 in good health.

This chain links TRBV2 with TRBJ1-2; TRBD1 is a possible D gene (5 bases). CDR3 size: 16 residues. Germline loops: CDR1 SNHLY, CDR2 FYNNEI. The V end lost 0 bases, the J end lost 4 bases, and 15 bases lay between the germline ends. CDR3: CASSEALRGSLYGYTF. CDR3 coding DNA: TGTGCCAGCAGTGAAGCGCTTCGGGGGTCCCTCTATGGCTACACCTTC.

This clone was seen only a few times. Distinct nucleotide sequences in the sample also encode this CDR3. J is TRBJ2-3 and V is TRBV18; D gene unclear. Germline V gene lookup returns CDR1 KGHSH and CDR2 LQKENI. CDR3 length: 13 residues. V lost 3 bases and J 0 bases, leaving 4 bases between the germline ends. CDR3 sequence (DNA): TGTGCCAGCTCACCCCAGAGCACAGATACGCAGTATTTT. Protein: CASSPQSTDTQYF.

The chain combines TRBV19 with TRBJ2-1; no reliable D call. Trimming cost V 2 bases and J 8 bases, with 10 bases left between them. The CDR3 is made up of 13 amino acids. In germline, CDR1 is LNHDA, CDR2 SQIVND (reference sequence). The CDR3 loop reads CASSIYGVDEQFF. CDR3 sequence (DNA): TGTGCCAGTAGTATATATGGTGTGGATGAGCAGTTCTTC. Together with reference TRBV19 and TRBJ2-1, the CDR3 gives the full variable domain: DGGITQSPKYLFRKEGQNVTLSCEQNLNHDAMYWYRQDPGQGLRLIYYSQIVNDFQKGDIAEGYSVSREKKESFPLTVTSAQKNPTAFYLCASSIYGVDEQFFGPGTRLTVL.

The chain recombines TRBV5-1 with TRBJ2-1; D may be TRBD1 (5 bases). V was clipped by 5 bases and J by 5 bases, with 8 bases between them. Germline CDR1 reads SGHRS; CDR2 reads YFSETQ. The CDR3 runs to 12 residues. CDR3 DNA: TGCGCCAGCAGAGACAGAAACAATGAGCAGTTCTTC. It yields the protein CASRDRNNEQFF. The entire variable domain, with the rest obtained from reference TRBV5-1 and TRBJ2-1, is as follows: KAGVTQTPRYLIKTRGQQVTLSCSPISGHRSVSWYQQTPGQGLQFLFEYFSETQRNKGNFPGRFSGRQFSNSRSEMNVSTLELGDSALYLCASRDRNNEQFFGPGTRLTVL.

This chain uses TRBV5-1 with TRBJ2-1, with D maybe TRBD1 (6 bases). The CDR3 runs to 15 residues. Germline V gene lookup returns CDR1 SGHRS and CDR2 YFSETQ. V was clipped by 7 bases and J by 4 bases, with 18 bases between them. CDR3 bases: TGCGCCAGCGGTGGGGAAGGGACACTTTACAATGAGCAGTTCTTC. Its protein product is CASGGEGTLYNEQFF.

The genes are TRBV30 and TRBJ2-2; a possible D gene is TRBD1 (6 bases). Germline-derived CDR1 and CDR2 are GTSNPN and SVGIG (reference sequence). Deletions cut 1 base from V and 6 bases from J, with 9 bases between. This CDR3 comprises 13 residues. The CDR3 region has the DNA TGTGCCTGGAGTGATGCAGGGGCCGGGGAGCTGTTTTTT. It encodes CAWSDAGAGELFF.

This chain's CDR3 is CASSLGGQQETQYF. The CDR3 coding sequence is TGTGCCAGCAGCTTAGGGGGTCAGCAAGAGACCCAGTACTTC. The J gene is TRBJ2-5, the V gene TRBV7-2; D remains unclear. The CDR3 is 14 residues long. Germline loops: CDR1 SGHTA, CDR2 FQGNSA. Trimming left V 1 base short and J 2 bases short, with 8 bases between.

This clone was observed a single time. The chain couples TRBV4-3 to TRBJ2-1; TRBD2 matches at 8 bases. V was pared by 4 bases and J by 9 bases, with 11 bases of the junction left unmatched. This CDR3 comprises 15 residues. CDR1 LGHNA and CDR2 YSLEER come from the germline V gene. The chain's CDR3 is CASSLLGFGRGEQFF. CDR3 nucleotides: TGCGCCAGCAGCCTCCTGGGATTCGGGAGGGGTGAGCAGTTCTTC.

A remark on this clone: One end of the junction varies from germline; a read error may be responsible. The CDR3 protein is CASSLGGQGITSSF. CDR3 DNA sequence: TGTGCCAGCAGCTTAGGGGGACAGGGAATCACTTCGTCCTTC. The rearrangement links TRBV7-2 to TRBJ1-2; 9 positions agree with TRBD1. The CDR3 covers 14 residues. CDR1 and CDR2 (germline): SGHTA, FQGNSA.

This clone has just one count. V usage is TRBV4-1 and J usage is TRBJ2-1; maybe TRBD1 (6 bases). V was pared by 0 bases and J by 3 bases, with 18 bases between. From germline, CDR1 is MGHRA and CDR2 YSYEKL. The CDR3 has 18 amino acids. CDR3 DNA sequence: TGCGCCAGCAGCCAAGATGGATCTGTACAGGGACGCTACAATGAGCAGTTCTTC. It is translated as CASSQDGSVQGRYNEQFF.

The rearrangement joins TRBV7-9 to TRBJ1-2, with 8 positions matching TRBD1. CDR3 length: 13 residues. The V gene end was trimmed by 6 bases and the J gene end by 8 bases; junction bases not matched to a gene: 8. The V gene's germline CDR1 is SEHNR and CDR2 FQNEAQ (reference sequence). Here the CDR3 reads CASSLGQGWGYTF. In DNA form, the CDR3 reads TGTGCCAGCAGTCTTGGACAGGGCTGGGGCTACACCTTC.

The chain employs TRBV28 and TRBJ1-5, with 7 bases lining up with TRBD1. This CDR3 has 16 residues. Germline CDR1 MDHEN, CDR2 SYDVKM. The trim removed 5 bases at V and 2 bases at J, leaving 9 bases unmatched. In DNA form, the CDR3 reads TGTGCCAGCAGTAGAAACAGGGGCTGGGGCAATCAGCCCCAGCATTTT. Protein product: CASSRNRGWGNQPQHF.

The V and J genes are TRBV7-2 and TRBJ2-1; D ambiguous. V was shortened by 0 bases and J by 3 bases, with 18 bases between the two germline ends. The CDR3 consists of 18 residues. The V gene's germline CDR1 is SGHTA and CDR2 FQGNSA. CDR3 in DNA: TGTGCCAGCAGCTTAGCGATTGCAGGCAGTTTTGGCTACAATGAGCAGTTCTTC. Translation gives CASSLAIAGSFGYNEQFF.

The J gene is TRBJ2-7, the V gene TRBV7-6; D not resolved. From germline, CDR1 is SGHVS and CDR2 FNYEAQ. CDR3 length equals 16 residues. V was pared by 5 bases and J by 2 bases, with 19 bases between. Here the CDR3 reads CASSETSPQKTYEQYF. The CDR3 DNA reads as TGTGCCAGCAGCGAAACGAGCCCACAGAAGACCTACGAGCAGTACTTC.